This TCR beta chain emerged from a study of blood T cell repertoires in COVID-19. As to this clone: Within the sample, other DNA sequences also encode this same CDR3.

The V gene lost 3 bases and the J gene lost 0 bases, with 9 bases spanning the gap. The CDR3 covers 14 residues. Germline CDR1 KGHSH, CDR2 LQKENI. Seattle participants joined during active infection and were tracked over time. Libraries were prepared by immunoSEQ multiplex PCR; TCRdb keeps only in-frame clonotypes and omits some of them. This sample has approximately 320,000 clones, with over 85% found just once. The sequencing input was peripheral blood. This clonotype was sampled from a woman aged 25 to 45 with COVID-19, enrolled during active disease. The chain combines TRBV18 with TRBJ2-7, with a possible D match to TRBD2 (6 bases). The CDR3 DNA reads TGTGCCAGCTCACCTGCCGGGGGCTCCTACGAGCAGTACTTC. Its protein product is CASSPAGGSYEQYF.